Sequencing of this TCR beta chain was carried out in a study of Ad26.COV2.S vaccination and SARS-CoV-2 variants. Study summary: Intramuscular Ad26.COV2.S doses were given once or twice, 56 days apart. The study's findings and limits: Among vaccine recipients, spike-specific TCR breadth exceeded that of placebo recipients.

This sample's treatment: around 19 received Ad26.COV2.S at low or high dose, single or two shots; about 5 received placebo; per-sample allocation not given. Following the first vaccine or placebo injection, samples were taken on day 63. SARS-CoV-2 spike from the Wuhan strain was encoded by the vaccine, an Ad26 vector. The CDR3 loop spans 12 amino acids. Per germline, CDR1 GTSNPN and CDR2 SVGIG (reference sequence). Trimming shortened V by 2 bases and J by 4 bases, and 6 bases separated the two germline ends. The assay was immunoSEQ multiplex PCR, and TCRdb's table has in-frame clones only and misses some. This table has more than 300,000 clones, 88% appearing once. A remark on this clone: Its antigen remains unidentified.

Specimen: peripheral blood, collected in a trial of Ad26.COV2.S vaccine versus placebo. The source is a person between 18 and 65 years old who received the Ad26.COV2.S COVID-19 vaccine or a placebo. This chain connects TRBV30 to TRBJ1-5; D is ambiguous. The CDR3 nucleotides read TGTGCCTGGAGTAGTCTTAATCAGCCCCAGCATTTT. This translates into CAWSSLNQPQHF.